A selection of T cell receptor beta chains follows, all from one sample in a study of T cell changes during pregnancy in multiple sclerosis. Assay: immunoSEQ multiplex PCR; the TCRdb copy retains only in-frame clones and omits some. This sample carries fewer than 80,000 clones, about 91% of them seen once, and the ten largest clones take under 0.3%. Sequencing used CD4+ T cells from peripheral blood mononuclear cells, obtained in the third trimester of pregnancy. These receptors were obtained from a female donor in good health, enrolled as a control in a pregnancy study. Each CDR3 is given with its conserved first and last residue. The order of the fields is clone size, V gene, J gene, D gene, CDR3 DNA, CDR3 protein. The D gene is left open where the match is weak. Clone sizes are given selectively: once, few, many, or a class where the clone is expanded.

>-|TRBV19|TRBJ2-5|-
TGTGCCAGTAGTATGGAGCCTCGTCGGGAGACCCAGTACTTC
CASSMEPRRETQYF
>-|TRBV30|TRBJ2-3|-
TGTGCCTGGAGTCCCAGGGCCGGAGATACGCAGTATTTT
CAWSPRAGDTQYF
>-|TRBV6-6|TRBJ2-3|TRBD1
TGTGCCAGCAGGGGACAGGGAGCCGGAGTCACAGATACGCAGTATTTT
CASRGQGAGVTDTQYF
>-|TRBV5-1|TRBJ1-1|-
TGCGCCAGCAGCTTACAGGCAAACACTGAAGCTTTCTTT
CASSLQANTEAFF
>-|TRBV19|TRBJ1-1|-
TGTGCCAGTAATAGAGGGATCAGCTTCCGGAACACTGAAGCTTTCTTT
CASNRGISFRNTEAFF
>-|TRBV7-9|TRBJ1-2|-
TGTGCCAGCAGCCCGGACTGGACAGCCATTTATGGCTACACCTTC
CASSPDWTAIYGYTF
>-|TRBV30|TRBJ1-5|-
TGTGCCTGGAGCCGGGGACAATTGCAGCCCCAGCATTTT
CAWSRGQLQPQHF
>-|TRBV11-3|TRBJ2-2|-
TGTGCCAGCAGCTTAGATCAGGGGTATAACGGGGAGCTGTTTTTT
CASSLDQGYNGELFF
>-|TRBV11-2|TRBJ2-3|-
TGTGCCAGCAGCCTCAGTCCGGATACGCAGTATTTT
CASSLSPDTQYF
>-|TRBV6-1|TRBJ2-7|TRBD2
TGTGCCAGCAGTGTCGGACTAGCGGGGGGTCGCCCCTACGAGCAGTACTTC
CASSVGLAGGRPYEQYF
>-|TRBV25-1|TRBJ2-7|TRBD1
TGTGCCAGCAGGGACAGGCTTACCTACGAGCAGTACTTC
CASRDRLTYEQYF
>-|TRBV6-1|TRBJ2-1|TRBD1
TGTGCCAGCAGGACAGGGGGACTTGAGCAGTTCTTC
CASRTGGLEQFF
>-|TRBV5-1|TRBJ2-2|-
TGCGCCAGCAGGACTAACGCGAACACCGGGGAGCTGTTTTTT
CASRTNANTGELFF
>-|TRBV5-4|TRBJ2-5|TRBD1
TGTGCCAGCAGCTTCGGGACAGGACAAGAGACCCAGTACTTC
CASSFGTGQETQYF
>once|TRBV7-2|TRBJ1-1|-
TGTGCCAGCAGCTTAGAGGCAGGTGAAGCTTTCTTT
CASSLEAGEAFF
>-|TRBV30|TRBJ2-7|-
TGTGCCTGGAGAGGAAGACAGGTTTCCTACGAGCAGTACTTC
CAWRGRQVSYEQYF
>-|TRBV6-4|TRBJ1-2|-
TGTGCCAGCATTGGGGGGGCGTCTAACTATGGCTACACCTTC
CASIGGASNYGYTF
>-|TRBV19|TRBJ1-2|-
TGTGCCAGTAGTATGAGCAGGGCAGAAAACTATGGCTACACCTTC
CASSMSRAENYGYTF
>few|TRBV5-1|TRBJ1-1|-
TGCGCCAGCAGCTTGGCCTATGAGAACACTGAAGCTTTCTTT
CASSLAYENTEAFF
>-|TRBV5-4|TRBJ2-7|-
TGTGCCAGCAGCGCCGGGGGAGACCTCAACTACGAGCAGTACTTC
CASSAGGDLNYEQYF
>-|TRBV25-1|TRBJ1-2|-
TGTGCCAGCGGACAGCCTCAGGGGTCGGGCTACACCTTC
CASGQPQGSGYTF
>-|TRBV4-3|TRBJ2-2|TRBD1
TGCGCCAGCAGCCAAGATTTGCAGGGGGTTTGGACCGGGGAGCTGTTTTTT
CASSQDLQGVWTGELFF
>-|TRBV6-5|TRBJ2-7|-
TGTGCCAGCACTAGGGAGGGGGGTGGCGAGCAGTACTTC
CASTREGGGEQYF
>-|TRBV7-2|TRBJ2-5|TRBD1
TGTGCCAGCACCTTGACAGGGGGCGTAGAGACCCAGTACTTC
CASTLTGGVETQYF
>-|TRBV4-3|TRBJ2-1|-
TGCGCCAGCAGCCAAGAGGGCAGGATCAATGAGCAGTTCTTC
CASSQEGRINEQFF
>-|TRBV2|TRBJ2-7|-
TGTGCCAGCAGTGAAAACGCGCCCCACGAGCAGTACTTC
CASSENAPHEQYF
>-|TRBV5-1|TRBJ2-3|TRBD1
TGCGCCAGCAGCTCTGACAGGGGCGCAGATACGCAGTATTTT
CASSSDRGADTQYF
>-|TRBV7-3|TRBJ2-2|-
TGTGCCAGCAGCTTAAGGGCAGTGAGACACCGGGCCGGACTTAACACCGGGGAGCTGTTTTTT
CASSLRAVRHRAGLNTGELFF
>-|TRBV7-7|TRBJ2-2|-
TGTGCCAGCAGCTTAGCAGGCGGCGGGGAGCTGTTTTTT
CASSLAGGGELFF
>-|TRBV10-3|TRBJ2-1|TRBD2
TGTGCCATCAGTGAAAGGACTAGCGGGGGGACTAACCGATACAATGAGCAGTTCTTC
CAISERTSGGTNRYNEQFF
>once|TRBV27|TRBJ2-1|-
TGTGCCAGCAGTTTAGGTCCGAGCTCCTACAATGAGCAGTTCTTC
CASSLGPSSYNEQFF
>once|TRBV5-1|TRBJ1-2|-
TGCGCCAGCAGCTTGGACAGTTTCGGCGTTTTAAACTATGGCTACACCTTC
CASSLDSFGVLNYGYTF
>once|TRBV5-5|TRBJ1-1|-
TGTGCCAGCAGCCCGGGGATAGGGAGAACTGAAGCTTTCTTT
CASSPGIGRTEAFF
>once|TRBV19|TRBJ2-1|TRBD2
TGTGCCAGTAGTATAGTTCGCGGGGGGGAAACCTACAATGAGCAGTTCTTC
CASSIVRGGETYNEQFF
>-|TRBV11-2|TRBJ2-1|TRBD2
TGTGCCAGCAGTTCACTAGCGGGGTCCAACAATGAGCAGTTCTTC
CASSSLAGSNNEQFF
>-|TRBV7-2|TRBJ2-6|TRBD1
TGTGCCAGCAGCTTAGCGAGAAGGGGGCGAGGGGCCAACGTCCTGACTTTC
CASSLARRGRGANVLTF
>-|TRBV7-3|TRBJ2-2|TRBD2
TGTGCCAGCAGCTTAAACCCCCCGGGGGGGAACACCGGGGAGCTGTTTTTT
CASSLNPPGGNTGELFF
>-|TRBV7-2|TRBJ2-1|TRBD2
TGTGCCAGCAGCTTAGTCCGGCCGGGGGGATATAACAATGAGCAGTTCTTC
CASSLVRPGGYNNEQFF
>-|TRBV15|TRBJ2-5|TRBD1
TGTGCCACCAGCAAGAGGACAGGACTTCAAGAGACCCAGTACTTC
CATSKRTGLQETQYF
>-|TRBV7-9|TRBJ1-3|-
TGTGCCAGCGTCAGGCTCTCTGGAAACACCATATATTTT
CASVRLSGNTIYF
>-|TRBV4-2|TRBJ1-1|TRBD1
TGTGCCAGCAGCCCACGGGACAGGGGGCGAGACACTGAAGCTTTCTTT
CASSPRDRGRDTEAFF
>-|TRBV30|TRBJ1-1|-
TGTGCCTCCCGGCGGGTTTCGACTGAAGCTTTCTTT
CASRRVSTEAFF
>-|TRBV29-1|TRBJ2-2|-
TGCAGCGGGGGGGAGTCGAACACCGGGGAGCTGTTTTTT
CSGGESNTGELFF
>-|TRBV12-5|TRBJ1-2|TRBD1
TGTGCTAGTGGTTACCCGACAGGGAGTACCTATGGCTACACCTTC
CASGYPTGSTYGYTF
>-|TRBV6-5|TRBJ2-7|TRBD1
TGTGCCAGCAGTTCAACAGGGACAGGATACGAGCAGTACTTC
CASSSTGTGYEQYF
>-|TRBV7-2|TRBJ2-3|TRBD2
TGTGCCAGCAGCTTGGGACTAGCGGGGGGTTTAGTTTCAGATACGCAGTATTTT
CASSLGLAGGLVSDTQYF
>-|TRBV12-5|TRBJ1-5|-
TGTGCTAGTGCCCCCGTCCGAGAGGGTCAGCCCCAGCATTTT
CASAPVREGQPQHF
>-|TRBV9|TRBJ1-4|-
TGTGCCAGCAGCGACGTCCAGGGGGAAAAACTGTTTTTT
CASSDVQGEKLFF
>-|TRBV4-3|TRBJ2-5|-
TGCGCCAGCAGCCAAGATCACGGAGAGACCCAGTACTTC
CASSQDHGETQYF